The clone carrying this T cell receptor beta chain was detected only a few times. Its specificity is not known. The record originates from a study of cytomegalovirus exposure and HLA in healthy donors. Study conclusions and caveats: That first-cohort TCR clusters tended to co-occur in the 95 to 150 validation repertoires was found in a later analysis.

This CDR3 region has 15 residues. CDR1 LGHNA and CDR2 YNFKEQ come from the germline V gene. J gave up 5 bases and V 4 bases, and 6 bases lay outside the gene matches. Generated by immunoSEQ multiplex PCR, the TCRdb table keeps only in-frame clones and is missing some. Among 150,000 to 200,000 clones, about 90% were seen once, and the ten largest hold approximately 10%. Sequencing was done on a sample of PBMCs. The clonotype originates from a young woman in good health and CMV-seropositive. The V call is TRBV4-2, the J call TRBJ1-5, with 9 bases fitting TRBD1. The CDR3 sequence: CASSLDRGTDQPQHF. The CDR3 coding sequence is TGTGCCAGCAGCCTCGACAGGGGGACGGATCAGCCCCAGCATTTT.